The source of this T cell receptor beta chain is a study of T cell repertoires in cytomegalovirus infection. CDR1 KGHDR and CDR2 SFDVKD come from the germline V gene. The CDR3 sequence is 15 residues long. The V gene lost 11 bases and the J gene lost 1 base, with 19 bases spanning the gap. TCRdb re-derived calls from the reads in MiXCR, one entry per CDR3 protein. The sample carries about 490,000 distinct CDR3 sequences, approximately 25% recorded once. The V and J genes are TRBV24-1 and TRBJ1-1, with D maybe TRBD1 (5 bases). Sequencing was done on a sample of PBMCs. This sequence originates from a human donor in good health (CMV status not recorded). Some clones in this sample may be carry-over from other donors' samples. The chain's CDR3 is CASRVDGQGNTEAFF. As DNA, the CDR3 is TGTGCCAGCAGGGTTGACGGTCAGGGGAACACTGAAGCTTTCTTT.